The present T cell receptor beta chain was sequenced within a study of monozygotic twins with inflammatory bowel disease. Germline-derived CDR1 and CDR2 are SGHRS and YFSETQ. This CDR3 has 18 residues. Reanalyzing the 5' RACE reads, TCRdb keeps one entry per CDR3 protein, without DNA. The record lists approximately 390,000 distinct CDR3 sequences, of which the ten most abundant hold roughly 2.5%. The TCR comes from a human donor with ulcerative colitis or Crohn's disease, or a healthy co-twin of an affected twin (not recorded which). The chain has TRBV5-1 and TRBJ2-2; lacking DNA, the TRBD1 call made by TCRdb goes unchecked. Sequencing input: blood. The CDR3 reads CASSVRTGPRSNTGELFF.